One sample yielded the 21 T cell receptor beta chains listed below, sequenced in a study of CD8 T cells in Susac syndrome. With random hexamers, reverse transcription was performed on roughly 0.45 to 1 ug of RNA. TCRdb processed the immunoSEQ multiplex PCR reads anew with MiXCR; each CDR3 protein has one entry. In the table there are almost 450,000 distinct CDR3 sequences, more than 70% of which are singletons. Specimen: CD8+ T cells from PBMCs. The receptors here all came from a human donor with multiple sclerosis.

The rearrangement links TRBV9 to TRBJ2-1; 10 bases match TRBD1. Germline CDR1 reads SGDLS; CDR2 reads YYNGEE. The CDR3 is 14 amino acids. Losses at the gene ends were 4 bases for V and 8 bases for J; bases not matched to a gene: 6. The CDR3: CASSPGTGDYEQFF. DNA for the CDR3: TGTGCCAGCAGCCCAGGGACAGGGGACTATGAGCAGTTCTTC.

This clonotype was seen just once. V gene TRBV4-1 combines with J gene TRBJ1-1, with D unresolved. The germline gives CDR1 MGHRA, CDR2 YSYEKL. The CDR3 is made up of 12 amino acids. The germline V and J ends were trimmed by 0 bases and 6 bases, with 5 bases remaining between them. CDR3 in DNA: TGCGCCAGCAGCCAAGACCCGGCTGAAGCTTTCTTT. Protein product: CASSQDPAEAFF.

The V call is TRBV10-2, the J call TRBJ2-3; 13 nucleotides align to TRBD2. The trim removed 10 bases at V and 4 bases at J, leaving 11 bases unmatched. The CDR3 runs 16 residues. The V gene's germline CDR1 is WSHSY and CDR2 SAAADI. The CDR3 DNA follows: TGCGCCACCAAGAAAACGGGACTAGCGGGACCAGATACGCAGTATTTT. Translated: CATKKTGLAGPDTQYF.

The chain employs TRBV20-1 and TRBJ2-5; D gene unclear. Trimming cost V 0 bases and J 4 bases, with 6 bases left between them. The CDR3 covers 12 residues. Germline assignment: CDR1 DFQATT and CDR2 SNEGSKA (reference sequence). CDR3 sequence (DNA): TGCAGTGCTAGAGATTGGACAGAGACCCAGTACTTC. Its protein is CSARDWTETQYF.

This rearrangement joins TRBV28 to TRBJ2-2; D unclear. V was shortened by 3 bases and J by 0 bases, with 11 bases between the two germline ends. CDR3 length: 16 residues. Germline V gene data show CDR1 as MDHEN and CDR2 as SYDVKM. The CDR3 sequence is CASSFRATANTGELFF. For the CDR3, the DNA is TGTGCCAGCAGTTTCCGGGCGACGGCGAACACCGGGGAGCTGTTTTTT.

The gene calls are TRBV6-1 and TRBJ1-5, with 8 positions matching TRBD1. The CDR3 totals 19 residues. CDR1 MNHNS and CDR2 SASEGT come from the germline V gene. V trimming: 7 bases; J trimming: 2 bases; junction bases outside the gene matches: 19. In DNA, the CDR3 is TGTGCCAGCACCCCAATTTTCGGACAGGGAATAGCAGGCAATCAGCCCCAGCATTTT. It codes for CASTPIFGQGIAGNQPQHF.

The table lists this clonotype with a count of one. V is TRBV27 and J is TRBJ1-2, with 9 bases identical to TRBD1. Germline trimming cut 4 bases from V and 4 bases from J; bases unmatched to any gene: 7. CDR1 is MNHEY and CDR2 is SMNVEV in the germline V gene (reference sequence). This CDR3 spans 15 amino acids. This chain's CDR3 is CASSSVGTGTYGYTF. CDR3 bases: TGTGCCAGCAGTTCAGTCGGGACAGGGACCTATGGCTACACCTTC.

The chain uses TRBV19 and TRBJ2-1; possibly TRBD2 for D (6 bases). The CDR3 has 11 residues. Germline V gene sequence: CDR1 LNHDA, CDR2 SQIVND (reference sequence). The V gene lost 10 bases and the J gene lost 10 bases, with 14 bases spanning the gap. The CDR3 region is CAITIADEQFF. In DNA, the CDR3 is TGTGCCATTACCATAGCGGACGAGCAGTTCTTC.

The rearrangement links TRBV3-1 to TRBJ2-3; 10 bases are a match to TRBD2. Germline V lookup: CDR1 LGHDT, CDR2 YNNKEL (reference sequence). The length of the CDR3 is 17 residues. The V gene end was trimmed by 3 bases and the J gene end by 2 bases; junction bases not matched to a gene: 8. This CDR3 reads CASSHSGGLQNTDTQYF. The DNA for the CDR3 is TGTGCCAGCAGCCATAGCGGGGGGCTGCAAAACACAGATACGCAGTATTTT.

V is TRBV20-1 and J is TRBJ1-5; D not certain. The germline gives CDR1 DFQATT, CDR2 SNEGSKA (reference sequence). V lost 0 bases and J 3 bases, leaving 9 bases between the germline ends. This CDR3 has 14 amino acids. The CDR3 reads CSARDARNNQPQHF. CDR3 sequence (DNA): TGCAGTGCTAGAGATGCCCGAAACAATCAGCCCCAGCATTTT.

CDR3 residues: CASSLEGGGGNEQFF. The CDR3 bases are TGCGCCAGCAGCCTGGAGGGGGGGGGCGGCAATGAGCAGTTCTTC. The V call is TRBV5-1, the J call TRBJ2-1; D is perhaps TRBD2 (7 bases). This CDR3 has 15 amino acids. The germline V and J ends were trimmed by 4 bases and 6 bases, with 17 bases remaining between them. The germline CDR1 and CDR2 sequences are SGHRS and YFSETQ.

The rearrangement joins TRBV27 to TRBJ2-7, with D maybe TRBD1 (7 bases). V lost 7 bases to trimming and J lost 3 bases, with 13 bases between them. Germline V gives CDR1 MNHEY, CDR2 SMNVEV (reference sequence). The CDR3 is 13 residues long. CDR3 in amino acids: CASKGGGNYEQYF. The DNA for the CDR3 is TGTGCCAGCAAAGGAGGGGGCAACTACGAGCAGTACTTC.

As regards this clonotype: The conserved phenylalanine or tryptophan is not found at the CDR3 terminus, so this likely reflects a read error. The chain recombines TRBV10-2 with TRBJ2-1; 7 nucleotides agree with TRBD2. This CDR3 region has 14 residues. Trimming removed 6 bases from V and 2 bases from J; junction bases left unmatched: 4. Germline V gives CDR1 WSHSY, CDR2 SAAADI. For the CDR3, the DNA is TGCGCCAGCAGGGAGCGGGGTGCCTACAATGAGCAGTTCGTC. Protein: CASRERGAYNEQFV.

The chain employs TRBV30 and TRBJ2-7; 7 bases map to TRBD1. CDR3 length: 13 residues. V was pared by 5 bases and J by 2 bases, with 6 bases of the junction left unmatched. The germline V gene has CDR1 GTSNPN and CDR2 SVGIG (reference sequence). The CDR3 protein is CAWAGTAPYEQYF. The CDR3 region has the DNA TGTGCCTGGGCCGGGACAGCCCCCTACGAGCAGTACTTC.

The CDR3 reads CASSQGGRGGQPQHF. Written as DNA, the CDR3 is TGCGCCAGCAGCCAAGGGGGCAGGGGTGGTCAGCCCCAGCATTTT. The chain uses TRBV4-1 and TRBJ1-5, with D tentatively TRBD1 (6 bases). The CDR3 spans 15 residues. Trimming took off 1 base at V and 6 bases at J, with 13 bases between the two ends. The germline CDR1 and CDR2 sequences are MGHRA and YSYEKL.

This clonotype was detected only once. V usage is TRBV27 and J usage is TRBJ2-1; 10 bases match TRBD2. CDR1 is MNHEY, CDR2 SMNVEV, per germline (reference sequence). This CDR3 comprises 15 residues. The V gene end was trimmed by 5 bases and the J gene end by 3 bases; junction bases not matched to a gene: 4. The CDR3 region has the DNA TGTGCCAGCAGTGTGACTAGCGGGTTCTACAATGAGCAGTTCTTC. Its translation is CASSVTSGFYNEQFF.

The chain uses TRBV27 and TRBJ1-1, with a possible D match to TRBD1 (5 bases). The CDR3 sequence is 14 residues long. CDR1 and CDR2 from the germline V gene are MNHEY and SMNVEV (reference sequence). V lost 3 bases and J 2 bases, leaving 10 bases between the germline ends. The CDR3 is CASSLGGTNTEAFF. The DNA for the CDR3 is TGTGCCAGCAGTTTGGGGGGGACCAACACTGAAGCTTTCTTT.

The chain combines TRBV5-1 with TRBJ2-3; maybe TRBD1 (5 bases). This CDR3 is built from 14 residues. Germline CDR1 is SGHRS and CDR2 is YFSETQ. V was shortened by 0 bases and J by 4 bases, with 9 bases between the two germline ends. CDR3 region: CASSLEGAPDTQYF. DNA for the CDR3: TGCGCCAGCAGCTTGGAAGGGGCACCAGATACGCAGTATTTT.

This clonotype was detected only once. The J gene is TRBJ1-3, the V gene TRBV7-9, with D unclear. V lost 5 bases and J lost 0, with 11 bases in between. The CDR3 is 15 amino acids. Germline V gene lookup returns CDR1 SEHNR and CDR2 FQNEAQ (reference sequence). CDR3 loop: CASSPTASSGNTIYF. DNA for the CDR3: TGTGCCAGCAGCCCAACAGCGAGCTCTGGAAACACCATATATTTT.

The chain combines TRBV6-5 with TRBJ2-1, with TRBD2 identical over 11 bases. This CDR3 has 14 residues. Germline CDR1 MNHEY, CDR2 SVGAGI. With 5 bases clipped from V and 7 bases from J, the junction kept 4 bases outside the gene matches. CDR3: CASSLSGRENEQFF. CDR3 in DNA: TGTGCCAGCAGTCTTAGCGGGAGGGAAAATGAGCAGTTCTTC.

This chain uses TRBV28 with TRBJ2-3, with 12 bases aligning to TRBD2. There are 16 residues in the CDR3. The trim removed 3 bases at V and 2 bases at J, leaving 3 bases unmatched. Germline values: CDR1 MDHEN, CDR2 SYDVKM. The CDR3 region is CASSFLAGGYTDTQYF. DNA for the CDR3: TGTGCCAGCAGTTTTCTAGCGGGAGGGTACACAGATACGCAGTATTTT.